Here is one T cell receptor beta chain with its context. The entry originates in a study of blood T cell repertoires in COVID-19. Method: immunoSEQ multiplex PCR; TCRdb's copy keeps in-frame clones and lacks some. The table includes about 310,000 clones, around 92% detected once. Participant ages covered roughly 18 to 89 years across approximately 25 US areas. Recovered status applied to Cohort 3 donors who had two consecutive negative PCRs. It also applied to those with clearance or with symptom resolution. Germline assignment: CDR1 MGHRA and CDR2 YSYEKL. The CDR3 covers 14 residues. Trimming pared 1 base from V and 7 bases from J, leaving 14 bases between.

What was sequenced was PBMCs or T cells enriched from blood (not recorded which). The receptor was derived from a woman between 25 and 40 years old who had recovered from COVID-19. The rearrangement links TRBV4-1 to TRBJ2-7; D unclear. The CDR3 DNA sequence: TGCGCCAGCAGCCAAGGTCCCAACTTCGGTGAGCAGTACTTC. Amino acids: CASSQGPNFGEQYF.